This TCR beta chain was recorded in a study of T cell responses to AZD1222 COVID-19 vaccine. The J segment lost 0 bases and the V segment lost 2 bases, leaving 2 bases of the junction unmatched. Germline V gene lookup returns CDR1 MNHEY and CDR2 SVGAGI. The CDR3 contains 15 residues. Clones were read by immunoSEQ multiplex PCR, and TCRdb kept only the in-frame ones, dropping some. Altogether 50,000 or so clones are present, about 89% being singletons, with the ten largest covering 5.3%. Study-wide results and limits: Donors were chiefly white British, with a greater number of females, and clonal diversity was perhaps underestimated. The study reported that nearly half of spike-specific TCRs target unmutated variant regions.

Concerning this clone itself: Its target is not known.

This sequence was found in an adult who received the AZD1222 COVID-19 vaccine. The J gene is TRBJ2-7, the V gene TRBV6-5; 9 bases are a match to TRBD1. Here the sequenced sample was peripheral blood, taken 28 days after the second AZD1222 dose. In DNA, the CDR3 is TGTGCCAGCAGTTACGGGACAGGGAGCTCCTACGAGCAGTACTTC. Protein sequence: CASSYGTGSSYEQYF.